This T cell receptor (beta chain) was captured by sequencing in a study of shared clonotypes between healthy human individuals. The study, taken as a whole, reports: Several donors showed sharing of around 5.3% of naive CD4 clonotypes.

Trimming took 0 bases from V and 8 from J; bases not matched to a gene: 9. This CDR3 has 15 amino acids. The germline V gene encodes CDR1 SGHDT and CDR2 YYEEEE. Naive CD8 cells lacked CD45RO and underwent positive selection for CCR7, leaving out terminally differentiated effector memory CD45RA+ cells. Each subset's genomic DNA was split evenly across several immunoSEQ plates. Sequencing used immunoSEQ multiplex PCR; TCRdb keeps in-frame clones, though not all of them. The sample shows over 2 million clones, roughly 95% of them seen only once. In the case of this clone: Its specificity is not known.

The clonotype was recovered from a man between 18 and 29 years old in good health. The sequenced sample was naive CD8+ T cells sorted from blood. The chain couples TRBV5-6 to TRBJ1-2, with TRBD1 matching 8 bases. CDR3 DNA: TGTGCCAGCAGCTTGGGGCTCAGGGGGCGAAGGGGCTACACCTTC. Translated, it gives CASSLGLRGRRGYTF.